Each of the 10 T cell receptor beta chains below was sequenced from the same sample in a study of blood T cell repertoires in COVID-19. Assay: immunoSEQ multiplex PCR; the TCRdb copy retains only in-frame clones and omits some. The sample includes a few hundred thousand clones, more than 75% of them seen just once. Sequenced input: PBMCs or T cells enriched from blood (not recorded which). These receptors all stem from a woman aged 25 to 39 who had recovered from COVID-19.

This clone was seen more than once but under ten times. This CDR3 reads CASSLMGGEQYF. In DNA, the CDR3 is TGTGCCAGCAGCTTAATGGGGGGCGAGCAGTACTTC. The rearrangement links TRBV7-3 to TRBJ2-7, with D perhaps TRBD2 (6 bases). Trimming left V 1 base short and J 6 bases short, with 7 bases between. The CDR3 length is 12 residues. The germline V gene encodes CDR1 SGHTA and CDR2 FQGTGA.

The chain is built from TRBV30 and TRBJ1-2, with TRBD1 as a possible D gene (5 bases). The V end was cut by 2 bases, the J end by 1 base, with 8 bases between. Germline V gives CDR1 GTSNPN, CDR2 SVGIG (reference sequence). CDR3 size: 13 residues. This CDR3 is CAWSFGGNYGYTF. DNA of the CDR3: TGTGCCTGGAGTTTCGGGGGTAACTATGGCTACACCTTC. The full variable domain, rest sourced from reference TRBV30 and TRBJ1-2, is SQTIHQWPATLVQPVGSPLSLECTVEGTSNPNLYWYRQAAGRGLQLLFYSVGIGQISSEVPQNLSASRPQDRQFILSSKKLLLSDSGFYLCAWSFGGNYGYTFGSGTRLTVV.

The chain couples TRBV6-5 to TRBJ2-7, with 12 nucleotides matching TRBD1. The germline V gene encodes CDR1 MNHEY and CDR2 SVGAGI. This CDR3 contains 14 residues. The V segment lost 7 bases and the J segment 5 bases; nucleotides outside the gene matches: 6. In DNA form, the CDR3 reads TGTGCCAGCACTAACCGGGACAGGGGGCACGAGCAGTACTTC. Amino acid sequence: CASTNRDRGHEQYF.

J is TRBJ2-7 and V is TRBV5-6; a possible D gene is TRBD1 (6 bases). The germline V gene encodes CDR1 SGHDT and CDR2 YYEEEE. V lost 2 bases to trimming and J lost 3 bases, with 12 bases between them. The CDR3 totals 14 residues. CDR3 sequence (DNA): TGTGCCAGCAGCTTCGGGACACCAGGCTACGAGCAGTACTTC. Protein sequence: CASSFGTPGYEQYF.

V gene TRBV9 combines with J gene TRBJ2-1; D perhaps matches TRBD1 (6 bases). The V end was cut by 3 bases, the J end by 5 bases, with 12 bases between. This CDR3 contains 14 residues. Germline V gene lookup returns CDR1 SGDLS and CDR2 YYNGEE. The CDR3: CASSEQTGNNEQFF. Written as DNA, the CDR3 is TGTGCCAGCAGCGAGCAGACAGGCAACAATGAGCAGTTCTTC.

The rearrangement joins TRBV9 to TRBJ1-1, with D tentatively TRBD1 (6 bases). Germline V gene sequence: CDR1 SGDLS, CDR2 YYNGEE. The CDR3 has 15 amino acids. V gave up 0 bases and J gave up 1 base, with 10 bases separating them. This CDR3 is CASSVAGTPNTEAFF. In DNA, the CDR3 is TGTGCCAGCAGCGTAGCCGGGACACCGAACACTGAAGCTTTCTTT.

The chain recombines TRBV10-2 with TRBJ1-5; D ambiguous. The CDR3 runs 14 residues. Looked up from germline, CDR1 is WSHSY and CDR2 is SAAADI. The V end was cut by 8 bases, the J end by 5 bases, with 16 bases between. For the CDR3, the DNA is TGCGCCAGCCGTGCCCCGGGGAACCATCAGCCCCAGCATTTT. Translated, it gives CASRAPGNHQPQHF.

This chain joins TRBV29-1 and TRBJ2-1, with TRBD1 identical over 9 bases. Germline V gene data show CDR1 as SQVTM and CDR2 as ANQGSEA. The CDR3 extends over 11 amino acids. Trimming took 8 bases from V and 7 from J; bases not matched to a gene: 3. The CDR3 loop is CSFGQGNEQFF. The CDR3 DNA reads TGCAGCTTCGGACAGGGGAATGAGCAGTTCTTC.

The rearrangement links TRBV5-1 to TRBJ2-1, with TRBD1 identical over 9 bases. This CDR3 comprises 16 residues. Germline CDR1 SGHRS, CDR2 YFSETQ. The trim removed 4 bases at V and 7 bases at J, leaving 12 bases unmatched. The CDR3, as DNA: TGCGCCAGCAGCACACGAACAGGGGGCCCGTCGAATGAGCAGTTCTTC. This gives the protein CASSTRTGGPSNEQFF.

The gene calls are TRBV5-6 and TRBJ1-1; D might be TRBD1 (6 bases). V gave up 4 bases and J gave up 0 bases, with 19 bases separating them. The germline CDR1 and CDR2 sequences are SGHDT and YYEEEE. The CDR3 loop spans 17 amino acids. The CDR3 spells CASSPRAGDYLNTEAFF. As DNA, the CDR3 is TGTGCCAGCAGCCCCCGGGCAGGGGACTACCTGAACACTGAAGCTTTCTTT.